The TCR beta chain under discussion was sequenced for a study of blood T cell repertoires in COVID-19. Looking at the study overall: COVID-19 samples from acute and convalescent phases originated in the United States, Italy and Spain. T cells, B-cell-depleted T cells, or PBMCs supplied cDNA or gDNA.

In the source study's methods: Amplification with reference gene primers provided the estimates of nucleated cell counts. The data were produced by immunoSEQ multiplex PCR, yet TCRdb's version contains in-frame clones alone and is incomplete. For V, J and clone size, that table is used; D and trimming come from the DNA. The sample holds 210,000 or so clones, 65% to 90% seen once. The V gene's germline CDR1 is SGHTA and CDR2 FQGTGA. The CDR3 sequence is 14 residues long. Trimming took off 4 bases at V and 6 bases at J, with 13 bases between the two ends. The gene calls are TRBV7-3 and TRBJ1-5, with D unclear. The TCR sequence derives from a man aged 50 to 59 with acute or convalescent COVID-19. Sequencing was performed on peripheral blood. CDR3 amino acids: CASSSTPPGQPQHF. The CDR3 DNA reads as TGTGCCAGCAGCTCTACCCCACCCGGTCAGCCCCAGCATTTT.